The 25 T cell receptor beta chains presented below share a single source sample, sequenced in a study of CD8+ T cells in alopecia areata. Sequencing templates came from extracted RNA that was reverse transcribed into cDNA. Produced via immunoSEQ multiplex PCR; TCRdb's table is partial and in-frame only. The sample consists of 120,000 or so clones, around 63% of them appearing once. Treatment indicated: oral pan-JAK inhibitor, 5-10 mg twice daily. The sequencing here drew on CD4+ T cells sorted from blood, taken at week 4, from a patient treated with tofacitinib. Receptors originate from a human donor with alopecia areata.

The genes are TRBV29-1 and TRBJ1-2; possible D gene TRBD1, 5 bases. CDR3 size: 13 residues. In germline, CDR1 is SQVTM, CDR2 ANQGSEA. V was shortened by 3 bases and J by 8 bases, with 16 bases between the two germline ends. The CDR3 bases are TGCAGCGTTGATGCGTCTGGGCGGGACGGCTACACCTTC. Residues: CSVDASGRDGYTF.

The sample holds one count of this clone. CDR3 bases: TGTGCCAGCACCCCCGGGCGCGGGAGTATTTGGGAGCAGTACTTC. Protein: CASTPGRGSIWEQYF. This rearrangement joins TRBV13 to TRBJ2-7, with 7 bases identical to TRBD2. CDR3 size: 15 residues. V lost 7 bases and J lost 7; bases outside the gene matches: 16. The germline V gene has CDR1 PRHDT and CDR2 FYEKMQ (reference sequence). Drawing the rest from reference TRBV13 and TRBJ2-7, the complete variable domain is AAGVIQSPRHLIKEKRETATLKCYPIPRHDTVYWYQQGPGQDPQFLISFYEKMQSDKGSIPDRFSAQQFSDYHSELNMSSLELGDSALYFCASTPGRGSIWEQYFGPGTRLTVT.

This chain uses TRBV7-2 with TRBJ2-4; 14 nucleotides agree with TRBD2. Germline V gene data show CDR1 as SGHTA and CDR2 as FQGNSA. This CDR3 has 18 amino acids. V lost 5 bases, J lost 2 bases, and 8 bases stayed unmatched. For the CDR3, the DNA is TGTGCCAGCAGCCCCAAGGGACTAGCGGGAGTATCCAAAAACATTCAGTACTTC. It yields the protein CASSPKGLAGVSKNIQYF. Drawing the rest from reference TRBV7-2 and TRBJ2-4, the complete variable domain is GAGVSQSPSNKVTEKGKDVELRCDPISGHTALYWYRQSLGQGLEFLIYFQGNSAPDKSGLPSDRFSAERTGGSVSTLTIQRTQQEDSAVYLCASSPKGLAGVSKNIQYFGAGTRLSVL.

This clone was found once. The chain combines TRBV30 with TRBJ2-7, with a weak D call TRBD1 (6 bases). Germline V lookup: CDR1 GTSNPN, CDR2 SVGIG (reference sequence). V was pared by 5 bases and J by 5 bases, with 19 bases between. The CDR3 extends over 14 amino acids. CDR3 nucleotides: TGTGCCTGGTCTAGGAGTGGGGGCCGCAACGAGCAGTACTTC. It translates to CAWSRSGGRNEQYF. The entire variable domain, with the rest obtained from reference TRBV30 and TRBJ2-7, is as follows: SQTIHQWPATLVQPVGSPLSLECTVEGTSNPNLYWYRQAAGRGLQLLFYSVGIGQISSEVPQNLSASRPQDRQFILSSKKLLLSDSGFYLCAWSRSGGRNEQYFGPGTRLTVT.

This clone has only one observation. V gene TRBV5-6 combines with J gene TRBJ2-1; TRBD1 matches at 7 bases. Germline loops: CDR1 SGHDT, CDR2 YYEEEE. J lost 4 bases, V lost 3 bases, and 1 base had no gene match. This CDR3 has 13 amino acids. Here the CDR3 reads CASSWDSYNEQFF. Here the CDR3 DNA reads TGTGCCAGCAGCTGGGACAGTTACAATGAGCAGTTCTTC.

This clone occurred once. The rearrangement joins TRBV9 to TRBJ2-7, with 10 bases identical to TRBD1. J was trimmed by 4 bases and V by 4 bases; bases with no gene match: 5. This CDR3 region has 14 residues. The germline V gene encodes CDR1 SGDLS and CDR2 YYNGEE. The CDR3 spells CASSPGDRGYEQYF. The CDR3, as DNA: TGTGCCAGCAGCCCTGGGGACAGGGGTTACGAGCAGTACTTC. Based on the CDR3 plus reference TRBV9 and TRBJ2-7, the full variable domain is DSGVTQTPKHLITATGQRVTLRCSPRSGDLSVYWYQQSLDQGLQFLIQYYNGEERAKGNILERFSAQQFPDLHSELNLSSLELGDSALYFCASSPGDRGYEQYFGPGTRLTVT.

As regards this clone: The same CDR3 also results from other DNA sequences found in this sample. This chain joins TRBV5-1 and TRBJ1-1; no clear D. The CDR3 is 13 amino acids. Trimming stripped 2 bases from V and 1 base from J, with 6 bases between. Germline CDR1 SGHRS, CDR2 YFSETQ. CDR3 sequence (DNA): TGCGCCAGCAGCTTAGGCGGGAACACTGAAGCTTTCTTT. Protein product: CASSLGGNTEAFF.

The V gene is TRBV30, the J gene TRBJ1-1, with D unclear. The germline V gene has CDR1 GTSNPN and CDR2 SVGIG (reference sequence). V was clipped by 0 bases and J by 4 bases, with 9 bases between them. The length of the CDR3 is 13 residues. DNA for the CDR3: TGTGCCTGGAGTGTAAAGTCTTCCACTGAAGCTTTCTTT. It is translated as CAWSVKSSTEAFF.

The V and J genes are TRBV23-1 and TRBJ2-6; D gene uncertain. TRBV23-1 is an ORF, with its function uncertain. V lost 6 bases to trimming and J lost 2 bases, with 14 bases between them. CDR3 length equals 16 residues. The CDR3 nucleotides read TGCGCCAGCAGCCAAGATCCGTCCGCTGGGGCCAACGTCCTGACTTTC. This translates into CASSQDPSAGANVLTF.

This clone was observed a handful of times. The rearrangement links TRBV5-1 to TRBJ2-3; 11 positions match TRBD1. This CDR3 is 14 amino acids long. CDR1 is SGHRS, CDR2 YFSETQ, per germline. J was trimmed by 5 bases and V by 4 bases; bases with no gene match: 3. CDR3 amino acids: CASSQGTGGDTQYF. DNA of the CDR3: TGCGCCAGCAGCCAAGGGACAGGGGGAGATACGCAGTATTTT.

This sequence joins TRBV29-1 and TRBJ1-1; maybe TRBD1 (6 bases). CDR1 and CDR2 (germline): SQVTM, ANQGSEA. The CDR3 consists of 16 residues. Trimming pared 3 bases from V and 5 bases from J, leaving 22 bases between. This CDR3 is CSVDWRGGARVTEAFF. CDR3 bases: TGCAGCGTTGATTGGCGCGGGGGCGCAAGGGTAACTGAAGCTTTCTTT.

The J gene is TRBJ2-7, the V gene TRBV5-1; no clear D gene. The ends were cut back, 4 bases at V and 2 bases at J, with 10 bases in the middle. CDR1 is SGHRS, CDR2 YFSETQ, per germline. This CDR3 has 13 residues. Here the CDR3 DNA reads TGCGCCAGCAGCCCGCTTGGTACCTACGAGCAGTACTTC. This sequence encodes CASSPLGTYEQYF.

The chain has TRBV4-3 and TRBJ2-4; D is unresolved. V lost 0 bases and J 2 bases, leaving 14 bases between the germline ends. CDR3 size: 17 residues. Germline CDR1 reads LGHNA; CDR2 reads YSLEER. The CDR3 DNA sequence: TGCGCCAGCAGCCAAGACCTAGTTAGGGCAACCAAAAACATTCAGTACTTC. Translation: CASSQDLVRATKNIQYF.

The chain joins TRBV18 to TRBJ2-6; D unclear. This CDR3 has 15 residues. Trimming stripped 1 base from V and 2 bases from J, with 6 bases between. CDR1 and CDR2 (germline): KGHSH, LQKENI. In nucleotides, the CDR3 is TGTGCCAGCTCACCACTGGGGACTGGGGCCAACGTCCTGACTTTC. This gives the protein CASSPLGTGANVLTF.

There are a few counts of this clone. The chain carries TRBV28 and TRBJ2-6; D call uncertain. Germline loops: CDR1 MDHEN, CDR2 SYDVKM. The V and J ends lost 5 bases and 3 bases respectively, with 11 bases between them. This CDR3 comprises 15 residues. The CDR3 region is CASSNGRLGANVLTF. The CDR3 DNA reads TGTGCCAGCAGTAACGGACGTCTTGGGGCCAACGTCCTGACTTTC.

This chain joins TRBV30 and TRBJ2-3; tentative D call: TRBD2 (6 bases). This CDR3 has 14 residues. Per germline, CDR1 GTSNPN and CDR2 SVGIG (reference sequence). V lost 2 bases and J lost 5, with 14 bases in between. CDR3 sequence: CAWSFGRGEDTQYF. CDR3 nucleotide sequence: TGTGCCTGGAGTTTCGGGAGAGGTGAAGATACGCAGTATTTT.

The genes are TRBV4-1 and TRBJ2-5; the match to TRBD2 covers 7 bases. The CDR3 covers 16 residues. CDR1 and CDR2 from the germline V gene are MGHRA and YSYEKL. Unmatched junction bases numbered 7, after V lost 0 bases and J lost 3 bases. In nucleotides, the CDR3 is TGCGCCAGCAGCCAAGAACCAGCGGGGTGGGAAGAGACCCAGTACTTC. Translating gives CASSQEPAGWEETQYF.

This clone was recorded once. The CDR3 sequence is CSASKPGEQYF. CDR3 nucleotides: TGCAGTGCTTCAAAACCGGGCGAGCAGTACTTC. V and J are TRBV20-1 and TRBJ2-7; D is undetermined. This CDR3 has 11 residues. Trimming left V 5 bases short and J 6 bases short, with 11 bases between. Germline V CDR1 and CDR2: DFQATT, SNEGSKA (reference sequence).

This clone has more than one count but fewer than ten. This chain's CDR3 is CSVSGGGSTNEKLFF. The CDR3 bases are TGCAGCGTCTCAGGGGGCGGCTCAACTAATGAAAAACTGTTTTTT. The V gene is TRBV29-1, the J gene TRBJ1-4; 8 nucleotides line up with TRBD1. V lost 6 bases to trimming and J lost 0 bases; unmatched junction nucleotides: 6. Germline assignment: CDR1 SQVTM and CDR2 ANQGSEA. The CDR3 extends over 15 amino acids.

This rearrangement joins TRBV5-1 to TRBJ1-1, with 10 bases aligning to TRBD1. Germline V gene sequence: CDR1 SGHRS, CDR2 YFSETQ. Trimming removed 4 bases from V and 4 bases from J; junction bases left unmatched: 10. The CDR3 covers 16 residues. CDR3 sequence reads: CASSLGQGSWVTEAFF. The DNA of the CDR3 is TGCGCCAGCAGCCTGGGACAGGGGAGTTGGGTCACTGAAGCTTTCTTT.

The chain has TRBV9 and TRBJ2-1, with 9 bases that match TRBD2. Germline CDR1 is SGDLS and CDR2 is YYNGEE. Germline trimming cut 0 bases from V and 8 bases from J; bases unmatched to any gene: 6. This CDR3 comprises 15 residues. The CDR3 sequence: CASSVVGGRVDEQFF. The DNA for the CDR3 is TGTGCCAGCAGCGTAGTAGGCGGGAGGGTCGATGAGCAGTTCTTC. Supplemented by reference TRBV9 and TRBJ2-1, the full variable domain reads DSGVTQTPKHLITATGQRVTLRCSPRSGDLSVYWYQQSLDQGLQFLIQYYNGEERAKGNILERFSAQQFPDLHSELNLSSLELGDSALYFCASSVVGGRVDEQFFGPGTRLTVL.

This chain uses TRBV5-1 with TRBJ2-1; 8 bases line up with TRBD2. V dropped 4 bases and J dropped 5; count of bases not matched to a gene: 5. Germline CDR1 reads SGHRS; CDR2 reads YFSETQ. The CDR3 consists of 14 residues. The CDR3 sequence is CASSATSVNNEQFF. For the CDR3, the DNA is TGCGCCAGCAGCGCGACTAGCGTTAACAATGAGCAGTTCTTC.

The DNA for the CDR3 is TGCGCCAGCAGCTACAAATCCGGGACAGGGGGTGGGGAGCAGTACTTC. This gives the protein CASSYKSGTGGGEQYF. V usage is TRBV5-1 and J usage is TRBJ2-7; 11 positions match TRBD1. The ends lost 3 bases at V and 7 bases at J; junction bases unmatched: 12. CDR3 length: 16 amino acids. CDR1 SGHRS and CDR2 YFSETQ come from the germline V gene. The variable domain in full, with the rest retrieved from reference TRBV5-1 and TRBJ2-7, is KAGVTQTPRYLIKTRGQQVTLSCSPISGHRSVSWYQQTPGQGLQFLFEYFSETQRNKGNFPGRFSGRQFSNSRSEMNVSTLELGDSALYLCASSYKSGTGGGEQYFGPGTRLTVT.

The J gene is TRBJ2-3, the V gene TRBV28; D is possibly TRBD1 (6 bases). Germline CDR1 and CDR2: MDHEN and SYDVKM. V was cut by 2 bases and J by 5 bases, with 8 bases left in between. The CDR3 spans 13 residues. CDR3 amino acids: CASSLPGVDTQYF. The CDR3 DNA is TGTGCCAGCAGTTTACCAGGGGTAGATACGCAGTATTTT.

The chain couples TRBV30 to TRBJ2-3, with 14 bases lining up with TRBD2. After removal of 2 bases from V and 5 bases from J, the junction contained 3 bases not matched to a gene. The CDR3 sequence is 15 residues long. Germline V gives CDR1 GTSNPN, CDR2 SVGIG (reference sequence). CDR3 loop: CAWSRTSGRIDTQYF. CDR3 DNA sequence: TGTGCCTGGAGTAGGACTAGCGGGAGGATAGATACGCAGTATTTT.